Shown below are 5 T cell receptor beta chains from a single sample sequenced in a study of blood T cell repertoires in COVID-19 (dated by TCRdb to the early 2020s). The library was obtained by the immunoSEQ multiplex PCR assay. The clones in this table, taken by TCRdb from immuneACCESS, are in-frame only. Not every clone is retained; where verified, under half of the shortfall comes from an unresolved V gene, and the cause of the rest is unknown. The sample profile shows some 350,000 clones; roughly 90% of them were found once. Of the sample, more than 5.5% falls within the top ten clones. Sequenced material: peripheral blood. These TCRs come from a woman aged 70-85 years with COVID-19, enrolled during active disease.

This clone was seen ten or more times. The rearrangement uses TRBV3-1 (or the pseudogene TRBV3-2) and TRBJ1-1, with D perhaps TRBD1 (6 bases). The germline CDR1 and CDR2 sequences are LGHDT and YNNKEL (reference sequence). This CDR3 has 18 residues. V shed 2 bases and J shed 0 bases, with 19 bases lying between them. This CDR3 is CASSQFRTAKGMNTEAFF. The CDR3, as DNA: TGTGCCAGCAGCCAATTCAGGACAGCCAAGGGGATGAACACTGAAGCTTTCTTT.

V gene TRBV7-2 combines with J gene TRBJ1-2; a possible D gene is TRBD1 (6 bases). This CDR3 has 15 amino acids. Per the germline V gene, CDR1 is SGHTA and CDR2 is FQGNSA. Between the trimmed V and J ends, which lost 2 bases and 1 base, there was a span of 11 bases. This chain's CDR3 is CASSLTPQGNYGYTF. CDR3 coding DNA: TGTGCCAGCAGCTTAACCCCACAGGGTAACTATGGCTACACCTTC.

The V and J genes are TRBV5-4 and TRBJ2-3; 16 bases are shared with TRBD2. Germline CDR1 SGHNT, CDR2 YYREEE (reference sequence). CDR3 length: 19 amino acids. V was pared by 4 bases and J by 1 base, with 9 bases of the junction left unmatched. CDR3 protein: CASSPGTSGGVRGTDTQYF. The CDR3 nucleotides are TGTGCCAGCAGCCCCGGGACTAGCGGGGGGGTCCGGGGCACAGATACGCAGTATTTT.

V usage is TRBV27 and J usage is TRBJ2-4; 7 bases fit TRBD1. The V gene's germline CDR1 is MNHEY and CDR2 SMNVEV (reference sequence). The CDR3 is 16 residues long. V gave up 6 bases and J gave up 0 bases; unmatched junction bases: 8. This chain's CDR3 is CASRKSGTVAKNIQYF. The CDR3 nucleotides read TGTGCCAGCAGAAAATCCGGGACAGTAGCCAAAAACATTCAGTACTTC.

This chain joins TRBV9 and TRBJ2-7, with TRBD1 matching over 8 bases. V shed 0 bases, J shed 0 bases, and the junction held 2 bases outside the gene matches. There are 15 residues in the CDR3. From germline, CDR1 is SGDLS and CDR2 YYNGEE. This CDR3 reads CASSVGQGASYEQYF. The CDR3 DNA reads as TGTGCCAGCAGCGTAGGCCAGGGGGCCTCCTACGAGCAGTACTTC.